This entry lists 27 T cell receptor beta chains sequenced from one sample in a study of T cell repertoires in cytomegalovirus infection. TCRdb itself ran the reads through MiXCR, one entry per CDR3 protein. The table shows about 240,000 distinct CDR3 sequences, with approximately 13% occurring only once. The sequenced material came from PBMCs. The receptors come from a human donor in good health (CMV status not recorded). Some clones in this sample may be carry-over from other donors' samples.

This chain links TRBV28 with TRBJ2-4; perhaps TRBD1 as D (6 bases). V lost 3 bases, J lost 5 bases, and 14 bases lay in between. This CDR3 has 15 amino acids. Germline V gene data show CDR1 as MDHEN and CDR2 as SYDVKM. The DNA of the CDR3 is TGTGCCAGCAGTTTGGGCAGGGGAACTGAAAACATTCAGTACTTC. This codes for CASSLGRGTENIQYF.

This clonotype was detected only a few times. V and J are TRBV2 and TRBJ1-5, with a weak D call TRBD1 (5 bases). Germline loops: CDR1 SNHLY, CDR2 FYNNEI. With 8 bases removed from V and 3 bases from J, the gap between germline ends came to 11 bases. This CDR3 has 13 residues. CDR3 bases: TGTGCCAGCCTGGGGGGAATCAATCAGCCCCAGCATTTT. Translation: CASLGGINQPQHF.

The table lists this clonotype with a few counts. The chain couples TRBV19 to TRBJ2-5; D unresolved. V lost 5 bases, J lost 2 bases, and 12 bases lay in between. CDR3 length: 14 residues. CDR1 and CDR2 (germline): LNHDA, SQIVND (reference sequence). The CDR3 DNA reads as TGTGCCAGTAGTCCCTTCGCCGCTCAAGAGACCCAGTACTTC. Translated, it gives CASSPFAAQETQYF.

J is TRBJ2-1 and V is TRBV5-6, with TRBD1 as a possible D gene (5 bases). Germline V gives CDR1 SGHDT, CDR2 YYEEEE. The CDR3 covers 14 residues. Deletions cut 0 bases from V and 2 bases from J, with 6 bases between. The CDR3 DNA reads TGTGCCAGCAGCTTGGAACAGGCCTACAATGAGCAGTTCTTC. It yields the protein CASSLEQAYNEQFF.

The gene calls are TRBV20-1 and TRBJ1-5, with D unclear. The CDR3 loop spans 15 amino acids. The V gene lost 6 bases and the J gene lost 7 bases, with 22 bases spanning the gap. CDR1 and CDR2 (germline): DFQATT, SNEGSKA (reference sequence). As DNA, the CDR3 is TGCAGTGCAAATGCGGGAGGGATTGAGGAACAGCCCCAGCATTTT. Translation: CSANAGGIEEQPQHF.

This clonotype was seen at least ten times. The chain combines TRBV19 with TRBJ1-1; no definite D call. CDR3 length: 13 amino acids. CDR1 and CDR2 from the germline V gene are LNHDA and SQIVND (reference sequence). V was shortened by 1 base and J by 2 bases, with 5 bases between the two germline ends. The CDR3 spells CASSIGVNTEAFF. The DNA of the CDR3 is TGTGCCAGTAGTATAGGCGTAAACACTGAAGCTTTCTTT.

This clonotype has more than one count but fewer than ten. This chain uses TRBV11-2 with TRBJ2-1; maybe TRBD2 (6 bases). Looked up from germline, CDR1 is SGHAT and CDR2 is FQNNGV. The CDR3 consists of 15 residues. The V gene lost 4 bases and the J gene lost 2 bases, with 12 bases spanning the gap. CDR3 in DNA: TGTGCCAGCAGCTCCGGGGGACCCACCTACAATGAGCAGTTCTTC. Its protein is CASSSGGPTYNEQFF.

The V and J genes are TRBV2 and TRBJ2-4; D ambiguous. CDR1 is SNHLY, CDR2 FYNNEI, per germline. This CDR3 spans 12 amino acids. V lost 6 bases and J lost 5, with 8 bases in between. Here the CDR3 DNA reads TGTGCCAGCAGGCCGGACGAAAACATTCAGTACTTC. Translating gives CASRPDENIQYF.

Ten or more counts support this clonotype. This chain joins TRBV25-1 and TRBJ1-2; D uncertain. The V gene lost 3 bases and the J gene lost 8 bases, with 13 bases spanning the gap. The CDR3 covers 13 residues. The germline V gene has CDR1 MGHDK and CDR2 SYGVNS. CDR3 protein: CASSDSSLKGYTF. The CDR3, as DNA: TGTGCCAGCAGTGATTCGTCCCTAAAGGGCTACACCTTC.

This clonotype came up many times. The V and J genes are TRBV6-2 or TRBV6-3 and TRBJ1-3, with 10 bases identical to TRBD1. Trimming cost V 6 bases and J 1 base; bases outside gene matches: 15. Germline CDR1 reads MNHEY; CDR2 reads SVGEGT. This CDR3 has 19 amino acids. The CDR3: CASSGDRGPWSLSGNTIYF. Written as DNA, the CDR3 is TGTGCCAGCAGCGGCGACAGGGGGCCTTGGAGTTTGTCTGGAAACACCATATATTTT.

The chain joins TRBV6-1 to TRBJ2-3; 7 bases match TRBD2. The CDR3 runs 20 residues. V dropped 4 bases and J dropped 1; count of bases not matched to a gene: 20. Germline V lookup: CDR1 MNHNS, CDR2 SASEGT. The CDR3 DNA reads as TGTGCCAGCAGTGGCCTGGATGGGCGGGGGTACCTTTCTCGCACAGATACGCAGTATTTT. Translated: CASSGLDGRGYLSRTDTQYF.

This clonotype has a count of ten or more. The chain carries TRBV28 and TRBJ1-1, with unresolved D. CDR3 length equals 13 residues. Germline CDR1 is MDHEN and CDR2 is SYDVKM. Trimming removed 1 base from V and 6 bases from J, with 9 bases in between. The CDR3 is CASSLSQTPEAFF. DNA for the CDR3: TGTGCCAGCAGTTTATCCCAGACACCTGAAGCTTTCTTT.

In this sample, this clonotype turned up many times. V gene TRBV7-3 combines with J gene TRBJ2-2, with a weak D call TRBD2 (6 bases). The CDR3 sequence is 16 residues long. Germline V gene data show CDR1 as SGHTA and CDR2 as FQGTGA. The ends were cut back, 2 bases at V and 4 bases at J, with 14 bases in the middle. Here the CDR3 DNA reads TGTGCCAGCAGCTTATTTAGGTCGGGAGCCACCGGGGAGCTGTTTTTT. It is translated as CASSLFRSGATGELFF. The variable domain in full, with the rest retrieved from reference TRBV7-3 and TRBJ2-2, is GAGVSQTPSNKVTEKGKYVELRCDPISGHTALYWYRQSLGQGPEFLIYFQGTGAADDSGLPNDRFFAVRPEGSVSTLKIQRTERGDSAVYLCASSLFRSGATGELFFGEGSRLTVL.

This clonotype was recorded many times. The V gene is TRBV7-2, the J gene TRBJ1-2; D is possibly TRBD1 (5 bases). This CDR3 spans 14 amino acids. The germline V gene encodes CDR1 SGHTA and CDR2 FQGNSA. Trimming took 5 bases from V and 4 from J, leaving 14 bases between them. The DNA of the CDR3 is TGTGCCAGCAGCCGCCGGGACGGTACCTATGGCTACACCTTC. It is translated as CASSRRDGTYGYTF.

The J gene is TRBJ1-3, the V gene TRBV27; D gene uncertain. V was cut by 5 bases and J by 8 bases, with 16 bases left in between. Germline CDR1 and CDR2: MNHEY and SMNVEV (reference sequence). This CDR3 comprises 14 residues. The CDR3 loop reads CASSTGSFSDTIYF. The CDR3 nucleotides are TGTGCCAGCAGTACGGGATCATTTAGTGACACCATATATTTT.

This clonotype was observed many times. The chain employs TRBV7-7 and TRBJ1-2, with TRBD1 as a possible D gene (6 bases). Trimming took 5 bases from V and 4 from J, leaving 20 bases between them. Germline values: CDR1 SSHAT, CDR2 FNYEAQ (reference sequence). The CDR3 has 16 residues. CDR3 bases: TGTGCCAGCAGCCGCTCGGACAGTCCCACAACCTATGGCTACACCTTC. Translating it yields CASSRSDSPTTYGYTF.

Here the CDR3 reads CSVPGGPGETQYF. CDR3 bases: TGCAGCGTCCCGGGGGGGCCTGGAGAGACCCAGTACTTC. The chain couples TRBV29-1 to TRBJ2-5, with 8 bases fitting TRBD2. With V trimmed by 6 bases and J by 4 bases, 7 bases remained unmatched. The germline V gene encodes CDR1 SQVTM and CDR2 ANQGSEA. The CDR3 loop spans 13 amino acids.

This clonotype was counted many times. V usage is TRBV7-2 and J usage is TRBJ2-5; 7 nucleotides match TRBD1. V was pared by 7 bases and J by 5 bases, with 7 bases of the junction left unmatched. CDR3 length: 13 residues. Germline CDR1 reads SGHTA; CDR2 reads FQGNSA. As DNA, the CDR3 is TGTGCCAGCACCATAGGGGGCGCGGAGACCCAGTACTTC. Translation: CASTIGGAETQYF. Full variable domain (rest looked up from reference TRBV7-2 and TRBJ2-5): GAGVSQSPSNKVTEKGKDVELRCDPISGHTALYWYRQSLGQGLEFLIYFQGNSAPDKSGLPSDRFSAERTGGSVSTLTIQRTQQEDSAVYLCASTIGGAETQYFGPGTRLLVL.

This clonotype was seen repeatedly, ten times or more. The rearrangement joins TRBV6-2 or TRBV6-3 to TRBJ2-7; D not certain. Germline assignment: CDR1 MNHEY and CDR2 SVGEGT. CDR3 length: 14 amino acids. V lost 2 bases to trimming and J lost 2 bases, with 10 bases between them. CDR3 nucleotide sequence: TGTGCCAGCAGTTACCCCTACCCTCCCTACGAGCAGTACTTC. As protein: CASSYPYPPYEQYF.

Ten or more counts support this clonotype. V and J are TRBV7-2 and TRBJ2-3; either TRBD1 or TRBD2 may supply D (6 bases each). This CDR3 has 14 amino acids. V was shortened by 3 bases and J by 6 bases, with 13 bases between the two germline ends. Germline V gene data show CDR1 as SGHTA and CDR2 as FQGNSA. The CDR3 loop reads CASSLGGVRDTQYF. CDR3 in DNA: TGTGCCAGCAGCTTGGGGGGCGTCCGGGATACGCAGTATTTT.

The chain recombines TRBV20-1 with TRBJ2-7, with 12 positions matching TRBD1. Germline CDR1 and CDR2: DFQATT and SNEGSKA (reference sequence). The CDR3 contains 16 residues. Germline trimming cut 1 base from V and 3 bases from J; bases unmatched to any gene: 7. The CDR3: CSARVRGQGANYEQYF. The CDR3 region has the DNA TGCAGTGCTAGAGTTCGGGGACAGGGGGCGAACTACGAGCAGTACTTC.

The genes are TRBV29-1 and TRBJ2-7; a weak D match, TRBD2 (5 bases). Germline V gives CDR1 SQVTM, CDR2 ANQGSEA. The length of the CDR3 is 12 residues. V was pared by 4 bases and J by 2 bases, with 9 bases between. The CDR3 DNA sequence: TGCAGCGTTGGGGCGGGTACCTACGAGCAGTACTTC. Translated: CSVGAGTYEQYF.

The table lists this clonotype with many counts. The chain links TRBV10-3 to TRBJ1-1; D is possibly TRBD1 (5 bases). Germline CDR1 ENHRY, CDR2 SYGVKD. The CDR3 extends over 13 amino acids. V lost 10 bases and J lost 0, with 12 bases in between. This CDR3 is CATEAGLNTEAFF. The CDR3 coding sequence is TGTGCCACCGAGGCAGGGCTGAACACTGAAGCTTTCTTT.

This clonotype was seen many times. This chain connects TRBV20-1 to TRBJ1-2, with TRBD1 identical over 10 bases. The CDR3 sequence is 17 residues long. V dropped 0 bases and J dropped 4; count of bases not matched to a gene: 11. Looked up from germline, CDR1 is DFQATT and CDR2 is SNEGSKA (reference sequence). The CDR3 protein is CSAREPRQGAAGYGYTF. The DNA of the CDR3 is TGCAGTGCTAGAGAACCGAGACAGGGGGCGGCCGGCTATGGCTACACCTTC.

This clonotype was seen many times. The chain joins TRBV7-7 to TRBJ2-5, with 11 nucleotides matching TRBD2. The CDR3 spans 15 residues. Trimming at V came to 5 bases and at J to 7 bases, leaving 9 bases not matched to a gene. Germline values: CDR1 SSHAT, CDR2 FNYEAQ (reference sequence). The CDR3, as DNA: TGTGCCAGCAGCCAACTAGCGGGGGTCCCGGGGACCCAGTACTTC. Translating it yields CASSQLAGVPGTQYF.

A few counts support this clonotype. V and J are TRBV29-1 and TRBJ2-1; TRBD2 is a possible D gene (7 bases). CDR1 is SQVTM, CDR2 ANQGSEA, per germline. V was cut by 4 bases and J by 9 bases, with 16 bases left in between. The CDR3 covers 13 residues. CDR3 bases: TGCAGCGTTGTCAGGGGAGGGCAAGGTGAGCAGTTCTTC. This gives the protein CSVVRGGQGEQFF.

This clonotype has a count of ten or more. The rearrangement joins TRBV12-3 or TRBV12-4 to TRBJ2-7, with TRBD1 identical over 8 bases. V was clipped by 4 bases and J by 12 bases; unmatched bases: 8. CDR3 length: 12 residues. The CDR3 loop is CASSSQRQGSYF. CDR3 nucleotides: TGTGCCAGCAGTTCCCAACGACAGGGGTCGTACTTC.